Shown below are 15 T cell receptor beta chains from a single sample sequenced in a study of regulatory T cells in long-lasting Graves disease. The time point was: persistent/refractory GD, antithyroid drugs over 5 years with positive TRAb. The TCR library used RNA extracted from PBMCs. Investigators prepared the TCR beta libraries by applying iRepertoire HTBI primers and Arm-PCR of CDR3 regions. MiXCR, run by TCRdb on the multiplex PCR reads, gives a single entry per CDR3 protein. The sample records approximately 290,000 distinct CDR3 sequences, around a fifth being singletons. Sample: peripheral blood mononuclear cells (PBMCs), taken when the disease was refractory, from a patient treated with antithyroid drugs. The source is a female donor with Graves disease.

This clonotype has ten or more counts. The CDR3 spells CASSFESLEAFF. CDR3 in DNA: TGTGCCAGCAGCTTTGAGAGCCTTGAAGCTTTCTTT. V gene TRBV11-2 combines with J gene TRBJ1-1; no clear D. V was cut by 3 bases and J by 7 bases, with 9 bases left in between. CDR1 SGHAT and CDR2 FQNNGV come from the germline V gene. This CDR3 comprises 12 residues.

This clonotype has a handful of counts. The rearrangement joins TRBV19 to TRBJ1-5; D remains ambiguous. Germline V lookup: CDR1 LNHDA, CDR2 SQIVND (reference sequence). Deletions cut 3 bases from V and 5 bases from J, with 14 bases between. The CDR3 has 15 amino acids. CDR3 bases: TGTGCCAGTAGTATCAGCAGTGGAGTGTATCAGCCCCAGCATTTT. Translated, it gives CASSISSGVYQPQHF.

This clonotype has more than one count but fewer than ten. The chain couples TRBV19 to TRBJ1-2, with a tentative D call TRBD1 (5 bases). CDR1 LNHDA and CDR2 SQIVND come from the germline V gene (reference sequence). The CDR3 length is 16 residues. Deletions cut 5 bases from V and 1 base from J, with 17 bases between. CDR3 loop: CASSAAAGAHNYGYTF. The CDR3 DNA is TGTGCCAGTAGTGCCGCCGCCGGGGCCCATAACTATGGCTACACCTTC.

The gene calls are TRBV30 and TRBJ2-4, with D possibly matching TRBD1 (6 bases). V lost 2 bases and J lost 5, with 10 bases in between. Germline V gives CDR1 GTSNPN, CDR2 SVGIG (reference sequence). The CDR3 is 13 residues long. CDR3 in DNA: TGTGCCTGGAGTCCGGGACACCAAAACATTCAGTACTTC. Translating gives CAWSPGHQNIQYF. Using reference TRBV30 and TRBJ2-4 for the parts outside the CDR3, the full variable domain is SQTIHQWPATLVQPVGSPLSLECTVEGTSNPNLYWYRQAAGRGLQLLFYSVGIGQISSEVPQNLSASRPQDRQFILSSKKLLLSDSGFYLCAWSPGHQNIQYFGAGTRLSVL.

This clonotype has a handful of counts. CDR3 loop: CASSLFRGENTEAFF. The CDR3 nucleotides read TGTGCCAGCAGCTTATTCCGCGGGGAGAACACTGAAGCTTTCTTT. The chain couples TRBV7-9 to TRBJ1-1; D remains ambiguous. The V end was cut by 2 bases, the J end by 1 base, with 11 bases between. The length of the CDR3 is 15 residues. Looked up from germline, CDR1 is SEHNR and CDR2 is FQNEAQ (reference sequence).

In its sample, this clonotype was seen a few times. This rearrangement joins TRBV6-6 to TRBJ1-2; D is uncertain. Germline V gene lookup returns CDR1 MNHNY and CDR2 SVGAGI (reference sequence). Trimming shortened V by 0 bases and J by 6 bases, and 14 bases separated the two germline ends. The CDR3 contains 15 residues. The DNA for the CDR3 is TGTGCCAGCAGTTACTCGCGGGAAAGATCCGATGGCTACACCTTC. This encodes CASSYSRERSDGYTF.

The V call is TRBV6-2 or TRBV6-3, the J call TRBJ2-5; D may be TRBD1 or TRBD2 (5 bases each). The germline V and J ends were trimmed by 0 bases and 4 bases, with 15 bases remaining between them. Germline V gene lookup returns CDR1 MNHEY and CDR2 SVGEGT. The CDR3 runs to 16 residues. DNA for the CDR3: TGTGCCAGCAGTTACTCGCAAGGGGTAGGAGGAGAGACCCAGTACTTC. It codes for CASSYSQGVGGETQYF.

This chain links TRBV7-9 with TRBJ2-7, with D possibly matching TRBD2 (6 bases). CDR1 and CDR2 from the germline V gene are SEHNR and FQNEAQ (reference sequence). The CDR3 is 16 residues long. Trimming shortened V by 6 bases and J by 3 bases, and 21 bases separated the two germline ends. Here the CDR3 reads CASRGGWMVGDYEQYF. Written as DNA, the CDR3 is TGTGCCAGCAGGGGGGGATGGATGGTCGGGGACTACGAGCAGTACTTC.

This clonotype was recorded a few times. The rearrangement joins TRBV7-2 to TRBJ2-4, with D unclear. The CDR3 is 15 residues long. Trimming removed 1 base at V and 5 bases at J, with 12 bases between. Germline values: CDR1 SGHTA, CDR2 FQGNSA. The CDR3 region is CASSLDGRVQNIQYF. In DNA, the CDR3 is TGTGCCAGCAGCTTAGATGGACGGGTTCAAAACATTCAGTACTTC.

In this sample, this clonotype turned up many times. The chain carries TRBV12-3 or TRBV12-4 and TRBJ2-7; D tentatively reads TRBD1 or TRBD2 (5 bases each). The CDR3 is 15 amino acids. V was pared by 6 bases and J by 1 base, with 16 bases between. The CDR3 sequence is CASSRDGNPSYEQYF. CDR3 DNA: TGTGCCAGCAGCCGGGACGGGAATCCATCCTACGAGCAGTACTTC.

The V and J genes are TRBV7-2 and TRBJ2-1; 7 positions agree with TRBD2. V shed 4 bases and J 0 bases; nucleotides not matched to a gene: 3. CDR3 length: 15 amino acids. Germline V gene data show CDR1 as SGHTA and CDR2 as FQGNSA. The CDR3 spells CASSWTRGSYNEQFF. The CDR3 nucleotides read TGTGCCAGCAGCTGGACTAGGGGCTCCTACAATGAGCAGTTCTTC.

This clonotype was recorded at least ten times. J is TRBJ1-5 and V is TRBV28; D gene unclear. The germline V gene encodes CDR1 MDHEN and CDR2 SYDVKM. CDR3 length: 12 residues. The ends were cut back, 8 bases at V and 4 bases at J, with 9 bases in the middle. The CDR3 DNA reads as TGTGCCAGCCACAGAGAGAATCAGCCCCAGCATTTT. It translates to CASHRENQPQHF.

The chain couples TRBV5-4 to TRBJ2-1; TRBD2 matches 12 bases. Germline V gives CDR1 SGHNT, CDR2 YYREEE (reference sequence). The ends lost 5 bases at V and 4 bases at J; junction bases unmatched: 4. CDR3 length: 15 residues. The CDR3 here is CASRSTSGRYNEQFF. The CDR3 DNA sequence: TGTGCCAGCAGGTCCACTAGCGGGAGGTACAATGAGCAGTTCTTC.

The chain uses TRBV11-2 and TRBJ1-5; D ambiguous. CDR3 size: 15 residues. Germline V gene data show CDR1 as SGHAT and CDR2 as FQNNGV. The germline V and J ends were trimmed by 1 base and 2 bases, with 9 bases remaining between them. In DNA form, the CDR3 reads TGTGCCAGCAGCTTAGGATGGGATGGCAATCAGCCCCAGCATTTT. Translated, it gives CASSLGWDGNQPQHF.

In this sample, this clonotype turned up many times. The chain carries TRBV6-1 and TRBJ2-7; D is uncertain. V lost 7 bases to trimming and J lost 1 base, with 11 bases between them. Per the germline V gene, CDR1 is MNHNS and CDR2 is SASEGT. The CDR3 has 13 amino acids. As DNA, the CDR3 is TGTGCCAGCACCAGAGTTCAATCCTACGAGCAGTACTTC. Translating it yields CASTRVQSYEQYF.